This paragraph covers one T cell receptor beta chain sequence. The antigen is undetermined. PCR amplification relied on 60 Vbeta primers (plus 13 Jbeta primers). Sequenced by immunoSEQ multiplex PCR; TCRdb stores in-frame clones only, minus some. This sample has about 100,000 clones, with roughly 74% found just once. This sample stems from a study of cytomegalovirus exposure and HLA in healthy donors. Across the study: Samples from HLA-typed donors yielded about 85 million unique TCRs in an early data release.

V was clipped by 1 base and J by 3 bases, with 24 bases between them. This CDR3 comprises 19 residues. Per germline, CDR1 MGHRA and CDR2 YSYEKL. Study conclusions and caveats: Certain sequence variants were highly shared and formed a cluster, and this cluster was likely a sequencing artifact. It was reported that TCR beta sequences correctly inferred the HLA-A and HLA-B alleles for most subjects. In terms of immune exposure information, only CMV serostatus was available.

The receptor was derived from a woman in her forties in good health and CMV-seronegative. Sequencing input: PBMCs. The gene calls are TRBV4-1 and TRBJ1-1; D might be TRBD1 (5 bases). CDR3 amino acids: CASSQVWQGVAYSDTEAFF. CDR3 nucleotides: TGCGCCAGCAGCCAAGTTTGGCAGGGCGTCGCGTATTCGGACACTGAAGCTTTCTTT.